These T cell receptor beta chains were read from a single sample in a study of blood T cell repertoires in COVID-19. The table came from immunoSEQ multiplex PCR; TCRdb's copy has only in-frame clones and leaves some out. The repertoire holds approximately 200,000 clones, with about 80% as singletons. Source material: peripheral blood. The receptors derive from a woman between 50 and 59 years old with acute or convalescent COVID-19. Both conserved end residues are part of each CDR3. D genes are given only for firm matches. Clone size, where shown, is once, few, many, or a class for clones that have expanded.

TRBV19	few	TRBJ1-2	TRBD1	CASSLTGVNYGYTF	TGTGCCAGTAGCCTTACAGGGGTCAACTATGGCTACACCTTC
TRBV10-3	.	TRBJ2-5	.	CAISVDSSETQYF	TGTGCCATCAGTGTTGATAGCTCAGAGACCCAGTACTTC
TRBV5-1	.	TRBJ2-3	TRBD2	CASSLLAGSGDTQYF	TGCGCCAGCAGCTTGCTAGCGGGATCTGGAGATACGCAGTATTTT
TRBV27	.	TRBJ1-5	.	CASSPGTYSNQPQHF	TGTGCCAGCAGTCCCGGGACATATAGCAATCAGCCCCAGCATTTT
TRBV19	once	TRBJ1-6	.	CASSIGRTNPALHF	TGTGCCAGTAGTATAGGAAGGACAAATCCAGCCCTCCACTTT
TRBV6-5	.	TRBJ2-7	TRBD1	CASSRTGTGTGEQYF	TGTGCCAGCAGCCGAACCGGGACAGGGACCGGCGAGCAGTACTTC
TRBV5-5	.	TRBJ1-1	.	CASSFDRWAEAFF	TGTGCCAGCAGCTTTGACAGGTGGGCTGAAGCTTTCTTT
TRBV30	.	TRBJ2-3	TRBD2	CAWSVGLAGGGDTQYF	TGTGCCTGGAGTGTTGGACTAGCGGGAGGAGGAGATACGCAGTATTTT
TRBV9	few	TRBJ1-4	.	CASSVLGGRSEKLFF	TGTGCCAGCAGCGTTCTTGGCGGCCGTAGTGAAAAACTGTTTTTT
TRBV28	once	TRBJ1-5	.	CASLWPLGNQPQHF	TGTGCCAGCTTATGGCCCCTGGGCAATCAGCCCCAGCATTTT
TRBV7-8	.	TRBJ1-3	.	CASSKGQLFSGNTIYF	TGTGCCAGCAGCAAGGGACAACTTTTCTCTGGAAACACCATATATTTT
TRBV6-6	few	TRBJ1-2	.	CASSYPGSGLDGYTF	TGTGCCAGCAGTTACCCCGGCTCAGGACTTGATGGCTACACCTTC
TRBV3-1/TRBV3-2	once	TRBJ1-6	.	CASRLTGGNSPLHF	TGTGCCAGCAGGTTGACAGGCGGTAATTCACCCCTCCACTTT
TRBV27	.	TRBJ2-1	TRBD2	CASRPRLAGEGEQFF	TGTGCCAGCAGGCCTAGACTAGCGGGAGAAGGTGAGCAGTTCTTC
TRBV30	once	TRBJ2-1	.	CAWGGSYNEQFF	TGTGCCTGGGGCGGGTCCTACAATGAGCAGTTCTTC
TRBV6-5	.	TRBJ2-7	.	CASSYRADRLEQYF	TGTGCCAGCAGTTACAGGGCCGACAGACTTGAGCAGTACTTC
TRBV18	.	TRBJ2-4	.	CASSFLGVESSKNIQYF	TGTGCCAGCTCTTTCTTAGGAGTAGAGTCTTCCAAAAACATTCAGTACTTC
TRBV6-2/TRBV6-3	.	TRBJ1-6	.	CASSTTGPLHF	TGTGCCAGCAGTACGACAGGCCCCCTCCACTTT
TRBV10-3	.	TRBJ1-6	.	CAIGRERYNSPLHF	TGTGCCATCGGACGAGAGCGGTATAATTCACCCCTCCACTTT
TRBV11-2	.	TRBJ1-3	TRBD1	CASSLAEGASGNTIYF	TGTGCCAGCAGCTTAGCGGAGGGGGCGAGCGGAAACACCATATATTTT
TRBV10-2	.	TRBJ1-2	TRBD1	CASSPGGGYGYTF	TGCGCCAGCAGTCCAGGGGGCGGCTATGGCTACACCTTC
TRBV30	once	TRBJ2-5	TRBD2	CAWRLGGWRETQYF	TGTGCCTGGAGGCTCGGGGGGTGGAGAGAGACCCAGTACTTC
TRBV3-1/TRBV3-2	.	TRBJ1-4	.	CASSQAAEKLFF	TGTGCCAGCAGCCAGGCCGCAGAAAAACTGTTTTTT
TRBV30	.	TRBJ1-6	.	CAWSGLQYNSPLHF	TGTGCCTGGAGTGGCCTACAGTATAATTCACCCCTCCACTTT